This T cell receptor (beta chain) was sequenced in a study of blood T cells in healthy people across ages. The overall study: About one barcoded TCR beta cDNA was captured per two T cells.

The junction had 8 bases not matched to a gene; V was cut back by 1 base and J by 5 bases. The CDR3 is made up of 16 amino acids. Points from the study as a whole: For the donors, CMV status was unknown and possibly confounded expanded clonotype changes.

A sample-barcoded 5' primer and a J-beta primer mix were used in a second PCR of about 7 to 11 cycles. TCRdb passed the 5' RACE reads through MiXCR, listing each CDR3 protein once. The sample consists of roughly 930,000 distinct CDR3 sequences, roughly 43% of them appearing once. This clonotype has a handful of counts. The antigen is undetermined. The V gene is TRBV12-3 or TRBV12-4, the J gene TRBJ2-7; 10 bases map to TRBD1. The sequencing input was blood. The source is a man aged 25-45 years in good health. The DNA of the CDR3 is TGTGCCAGCAGTTTAGAGAGGGTGACAGGGGGCGACGAGCAGTACTTC. Amino acids: CASSLERVTGGDEQYF.